Given below is one T cell receptor beta chain in context. The sample comes from a study of blood T cell repertoires in COVID-19. The germline V gene has CDR1 WNHNN and CDR2 SYGVQD (reference sequence). The CDR3 extends over 16 amino acids. Trimming took 3 bases from V and 8 from J; bases not matched to a gene: 6. Sequencing was performed with immunoSEQ multiplex PCR; in TCRdb, only in-frame clones are kept and a portion is missing. This table has about 140,000 clones, roughly 84% appearing once. This receptor was identified in a woman aged 55-75 years with acute or convalescent COVID-19. The material sequenced was peripheral blood. The chain uses TRBV10-1 and TRBJ2-1; 14 bases align to TRBD2. The CDR3 DNA is TGCGCCAGCAGTGATCGACTAGCGGGAGGGGGGGATGAGCAGTTCTTC. Residues: CASSDRLAGGGDEQFF.